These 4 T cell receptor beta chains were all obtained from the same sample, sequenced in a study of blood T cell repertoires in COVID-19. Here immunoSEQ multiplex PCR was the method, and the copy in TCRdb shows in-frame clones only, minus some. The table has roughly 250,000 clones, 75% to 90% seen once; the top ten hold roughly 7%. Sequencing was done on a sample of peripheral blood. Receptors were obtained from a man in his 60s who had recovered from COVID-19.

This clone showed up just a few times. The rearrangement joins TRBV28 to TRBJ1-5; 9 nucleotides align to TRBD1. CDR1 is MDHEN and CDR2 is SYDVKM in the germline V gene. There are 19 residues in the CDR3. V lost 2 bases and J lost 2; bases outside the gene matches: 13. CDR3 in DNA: TGTGCCAGCAGTTTAAGGACCGGGACAGGGACGCTCCGCAATCAGCCCCAGCATTTT. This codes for CASSLRTGTGTLRNQPQHF.

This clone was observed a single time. CDR3 DNA sequence: TGTGCTAGCGAATCCGGGCGGGCTTGGGACACCTTC. This gives the protein CASESGRAWDTF. This sequence joins TRBV12-5 and TRBJ1-2, with unresolved D. The CDR3 has 12 amino acids. CDR1 and CDR2 from the germline V gene are LGHNT and FRNRAP. Trimming pared 9 bases from V and 12 bases from J, leaving 20 bases between.

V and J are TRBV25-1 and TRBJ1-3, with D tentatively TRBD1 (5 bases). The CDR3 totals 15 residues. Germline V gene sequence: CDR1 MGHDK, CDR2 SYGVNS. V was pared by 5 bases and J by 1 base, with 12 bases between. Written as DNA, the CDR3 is TGTGCCAGCAGTACCTTTGGGGGGTCTGGAAACACCATATATTTT. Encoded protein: CASSTFGGSGNTIYF.

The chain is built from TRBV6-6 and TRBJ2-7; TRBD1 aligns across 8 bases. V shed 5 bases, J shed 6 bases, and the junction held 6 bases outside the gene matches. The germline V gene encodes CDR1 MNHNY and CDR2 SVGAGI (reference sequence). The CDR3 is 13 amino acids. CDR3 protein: CASSVMTGAEQYV. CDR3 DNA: TGTGCCAGCAGTGTAATGACAGGGGCCGAGCAGTACGTC.